The 32 T cell receptor beta chains listed next were all sequenced from one sample in a study of cytomegalovirus exposure and HLA in healthy donors. The primer mix had 60 Vbeta and 13 Jbeta primers. Some clones are missing from TCRdb's copy, which holds only in-frame ones; the method was immunoSEQ multiplex PCR. This sample has 150,000 to 200,000 clones, with around 79% found just once. Source material: PBMCs. The receptors stem from a woman aged 35 to 49 in good health and CMV-seropositive.

This sequence joins TRBV5-6 and TRBJ2-7; 9 bases line up with TRBD1. Trimming took 2 bases from V and 4 from J; bases not matched to a gene: 7. The germline CDR1 and CDR2 sequences are SGHDT and YYEEEE. The CDR3 covers 15 residues. The CDR3 loop is CASSFMTGGPYEQYF. In DNA form, the CDR3 reads TGTGCCAGCAGCTTTATGACAGGGGGACCTTACGAGCAGTACTTC. The entire variable domain, with the rest obtained from reference TRBV5-6 and TRBJ2-7, is as follows: DAGVTQSPTHLIKTRGQQVTLRCSPKSGHDTVSWYQQALGQGPQFIFQYYEEEERQRGNFPDRFSGHQFPNYSSELNVNALLLGDSALYLCASSFMTGGPYEQYFGPGTRLTVT.

J is TRBJ2-2 and V is TRBV19; a possible D gene is TRBD1 (6 bases). CDR1 and CDR2 (germline): LNHDA, SQIVND (reference sequence). V was trimmed by 5 bases and J by 6 bases, leaving 10 bases between them. The CDR3 has 13 residues. CDR3 loop: CASSLQGSGELFF. The CDR3 coding sequence is TGTGCCAGTAGTTTACAGGGCTCCGGGGAGCTGTTTTTT.

The rearrangement uses TRBV4-2 and TRBJ2-1; 11 bases are a match to TRBD2. Per the germline V gene, CDR1 is LGHNA and CDR2 is YNFKEQ. V lost 1 base, J lost 9 bases, and 2 bases stayed unmatched. The CDR3 has 14 residues. CDR3 nucleotides: TGTGCCAGCAGCCAAGTGCTAGCGGGGGGTGAGCAGTTCTTC. It encodes CASSQVLAGGEQFF.

The chain recombines TRBV2 with TRBJ1-5; D unclear. The CDR3 covers 14 residues. From germline, CDR1 is SNHLY and CDR2 FYNNEI. Trimming shortened V by 2 bases and J by 7 bases, and 12 bases separated the two germline ends. CDR3 coding DNA: TGTGCCAGCAGTGAATCGAACCCAGGACAGCCCCAGCATTTT. This sequence encodes CASSESNPGQPQHF.

The CDR3, as DNA: TGTGCCAGCAGCAAACGACAGAGGATGAACACCGGGGAGCTGTTTTTT. This gives the protein CASSKRQRMNTGELFF. This chain uses TRBV7-8 with TRBJ2-2; a possible D gene is TRBD1 (5 bases). The V gene's germline CDR1 is SGHVS and CDR2 FQNEAQ. Trimming removed 5 bases from V and 1 base from J, with 14 bases in between. The CDR3 has 16 amino acids. The variable domain in full, completed from reference TRBV7-8 and TRBJ2-2, reads GAGVSQSPRYKVAKRGQDVALRCDPISGHVSLFWYQQALGQGPEFLTYFQNEAQLDKSGLPSDRFFAERPEGSVSTLKIQRTQQEDSAVYLCASSKRQRMNTGELFFGEGSRLTVL.

The J gene is TRBJ2-7, the V gene TRBV5-4; 7 bases agree with TRBD2. Losses at the gene ends were 4 bases for V and 3 bases for J; bases not matched to a gene: 7. CDR3 size: 14 residues. Germline CDR1 SGHNT, CDR2 YYREEE (reference sequence). This CDR3 reads CASSPGGGGYEQYF. The CDR3 bases are TGTGCCAGCAGCCCGGGCGGGGGAGGCTACGAGCAGTACTTC.

This clone was counted once. The chain links TRBV11-2 to TRBJ2-7; 7 bases line up with TRBD1. The CDR3 runs to 18 residues. CDR1 SGHAT and CDR2 FQNNGV come from the germline V gene. Losses at the gene ends were 5 bases for V and 2 bases for J; bases not matched to a gene: 18. The CDR3 sequence: CASSQRPGTARTTYEQYF. CDR3 bases: TGTGCCAGCAGCCAAAGACCCGGGACAGCAAGAACAACCTACGAGCAGTACTTC.

The chain combines TRBV9 with TRBJ2-3; possibly TRBD2 for D (5 bases). The CDR3 has 16 residues. V lost 0 bases and J 0 bases, leaving 11 bases between the germline ends. Germline CDR1 reads SGDLS; CDR2 reads YYNGEE. The CDR3 spells CASSVVGSGSTDTQYF. CDR3 in DNA: TGTGCCAGCAGCGTAGTCGGAAGCGGTAGCACAGATACGCAGTATTTT.

The chain has TRBV6-5 and TRBJ1-3; 7 nucleotides align to TRBD1. The CDR3 loop spans 16 amino acids. Germline values: CDR1 MNHEY, CDR2 SVGAGI. V shed 0 bases, J shed 2 bases, and the junction held 4 bases outside the gene matches. The CDR3 protein is CASSYSPGTAGNTIYF. CDR3 nucleotide sequence: TGTGCCAGCAGTTACTCTCCCGGGACAGCTGGAAACACCATATATTTT.

The chain links TRBV30 to TRBJ2-2, with D unclear. This CDR3 contains 17 residues. CDR1 and CDR2 (germline): GTSNPN, SVGIG (reference sequence). Trimming shortened V by 0 bases and J by 3 bases, and 17 bases separated the two germline ends. The CDR3 spells CAWSVARIVGDTGELFF. The CDR3 coding sequence is TGTGCCTGGAGTGTAGCCAGGATAGTTGGTGACACCGGGGAGCTGTTTTTT.

The chain is built from TRBV5-6 and TRBJ2-2; D is perhaps TRBD2 (5 bases). The length of the CDR3 is 14 residues. The V end was cut by 0 bases, the J end by 3 bases, with 6 bases between. The V gene's germline CDR1 is SGHDT and CDR2 YYEEEE. CDR3 region: CASSLGEYTGELFF. CDR3 nucleotide sequence: TGTGCCAGCAGCTTGGGGGAGTACACCGGGGAGCTGTTTTTT.

V usage is TRBV2 and J usage is TRBJ2-5; TRBD2 matches at 9 bases. TRBJ2-7 matches the DNA end more closely, so the J call is doubtful. This CDR3 has 17 amino acids. Germline CDR1 reads SNHLY; CDR2 reads FYNNEI. CDR3 in amino acids: CASSAVPPGLATYEQYF. The CDR3 DNA sequence: TGTGCCAGCAGTGCAGTGCCCCCCGGACTAGCGACCTACGAGCAGTACTTC.

The DNA of the CDR3 is TGTGCCAGCTGCCCCTCTAGCGGGGAGCAAGAGACCCAGTACTTC. This encodes CASCPSSGEQETQYF. This chain links TRBV18 with TRBJ2-5, with 9 bases aligning to TRBD2. CDR1 and CDR2 (germline): KGHSH, LQKENI. There are 15 residues in the CDR3. V was clipped by 7 bases and J by 2 bases; unmatched bases: 8.

V and J are TRBV15 and TRBJ2-4; a possible D gene is TRBD2 (8 bases). The germline gives CDR1 LNHNV, CDR2 YYDKDF (reference sequence). V was clipped by 0 bases and J by 7 bases, with 19 bases between them. The CDR3 spans 17 residues. The DNA of the CDR3 is TGTGCCACCAGCAGAGAGAGGACGGGAGGGGGACAGAACATTCAGTACTTC. Translated: CATSRERTGGGQNIQYF. Full variable domain (outside the CDR3, taken from reference TRBV15 and TRBJ2-4): DAMVIQNPRYQVTQFGKPVTLSCSQTLNHNVMYWYQQKSSQAPKLLFHYYDKDFNNEADTPDNFQSRRPNTSFCFLDIRSPGLGDTAMYLCATSRERTGGGQNIQYFGAGTRLSVL.

This clone was seen more than once but under ten times. The chain is built from TRBV7-9 and TRBJ2-1; the D gene is possibly TRBD2 (6 bases). V was shortened by 4 bases and J by 8 bases, with 9 bases between the two germline ends. Germline CDR1 is SEHNR and CDR2 is FQNEAQ (reference sequence). This CDR3 spans 12 amino acids. The CDR3 DNA reads TGTGCCAGCAGCTGGGGAGGCGATGAGCAGTTCTTC. The encoded protein is CASSWGGDEQFF.

V gene TRBV2 combines with J gene TRBJ2-5; TRBD1 agrees at 7 bases. The CDR3 extends over 15 amino acids. CDR1 is SNHLY and CDR2 is FYNNEI in the germline V gene. V lost 4 bases and J lost 1; bases outside the gene matches: 6. In DNA, the CDR3 is TGTGCCAGCAGTGTGGACAGGTCCGTCCAAGAGACCCAGTACTTC. Amino acids: CASSVDRSVQETQYF.

CDR3 in DNA: TGTGCCAGCAGCGCCTCCGGGACTAGAAACACCGGGGAGCTGTTTTTT. It is translated as CASSASGTRNTGELFF. The J gene is TRBJ2-2, the V gene TRBV9, with TRBD2 identical over 8 bases. Germline lookup yields CDR1 SGDLS and CDR2 YYNGEE. J lost 2 bases, V lost 3 bases, and 6 bases had no gene match. The CDR3 runs 16 residues.

A few counts support this clone. The sample carries other DNA sequences with the same CDR3. The chain links TRBV19 to TRBJ2-5, with 7 positions matching TRBD2. Germline assignment: CDR1 LNHDA and CDR2 SQIVND (reference sequence). Trimming at V came to 6 bases and at J to 2 bases, leaving 6 bases not matched to a gene. This CDR3 is built from 14 residues. CDR3 residues: CASSRLAEQETQYF. The CDR3 coding sequence is TGTGCCAGTAGCAGGCTAGCGGAACAAGAGACCCAGTACTTC.

This chain joins TRBV30 and TRBJ2-4, with 8 nucleotides matching TRBD1. The junction had 6 bases not matched to a gene; V was cut back by 3 bases and J by 2 bases. The germline V gene encodes CDR1 GTSNPN and CDR2 SVGIG (reference sequence). This CDR3 is built from 15 residues. CDR3 DNA: TGTGCCTGGAGCGGACAGGGTGCATCCAAAAACATTCAGTACTTC. Its protein is CAWSGQGASKNIQYF.

This clone was picked up a small number of times. The chain is built from TRBV6-6 and TRBJ2-3; tentatively, D is TRBD2 (5 bases). This CDR3 has 12 amino acids. V dropped 3 bases and J dropped 6 bases, with 7 bases sitting between them. Per the germline V gene, CDR1 is MNHNY and CDR2 is SVGAGI (reference sequence). CDR3 in DNA: TGTGCCAGCAGTTATCGAGGGGATACGCAGTATTTT. This sequence encodes CASSYRGDTQYF.

The genes are TRBV7-8 and TRBJ2-7; D is unresolved. V was clipped by 2 bases and J by 4 bases, with 18 bases between them. This CDR3 is 16 amino acids long. From germline, CDR1 is SGHVS and CDR2 FQNEAQ. CDR3 in DNA: TGTGCCAGCAGCTTATTCTCCGGCCAGGCCCTATACGAGCAGTACTTC. It translates to CASSLFSGQALYEQYF.

CDR3 in DNA: TGTGCCAGCAGCTTAAGCGGGGGGGTGTTCACAGATACGCAGTATTTT. Residues: CASSLSGGVFTDTQYF. The J gene is TRBJ2-3, the V gene TRBV7-6; 10 bases are shared with TRBD2. V shed 2 bases, J shed 2 bases, and the junction held 4 bases outside the gene matches. This CDR3 has 16 amino acids. CDR1 SGHVS and CDR2 FNYEAQ come from the germline V gene.

This sequence joins TRBV4-3 and TRBJ2-3; no definite D call. The germline V gene encodes CDR1 LGHNA and CDR2 YSLEER. This CDR3 region has 15 residues. V lost 0 bases and J 1 base, leaving 8 bases between the germline ends. The CDR3 nucleotides read TGCGCCAGCAGCCAAGATCGGAGCGGCACAGATACGCAGTATTTT. Its protein product is CASSQDRSGTDTQYF.

V gene TRBV5-6 combines with J gene TRBJ2-2, with 9 bases fitting TRBD2. The V gene's germline CDR1 is SGHDT and CDR2 YYEEEE. Trimming cost V 4 bases and J 0 bases; bases outside gene matches: 4. The CDR3 loop spans 16 amino acids. CDR3 nucleotides: TGTGCCAGCAGCCCAGGACTAGCGCCGAACACCGGGGAGCTGTTTTTT. The encoded protein is CASSPGLAPNTGELFF.

The chain is built from TRBV19 and TRBJ2-5; 11 nucleotides match TRBD2. CDR1 is LNHDA and CDR2 is SQIVND in the germline V gene (reference sequence). The CDR3 is 16 amino acids. The V segment lost 7 bases and the J segment 2 bases; nucleotides outside the gene matches: 9. CDR3 residues: CASNKGLAGGQETQYF. CDR3 sequence (DNA): TGTGCCAGTAATAAAGGACTAGCGGGCGGGCAAGAGACCCAGTACTTC.

This clone was detected a few times. The V call is TRBV19, the J call TRBJ2-3; maybe TRBD2 (6 bases). Trimming left V 3 bases short and J 7 bases short, with 17 bases between. The CDR3 spans 15 residues. Germline-derived CDR1 and CDR2 are LNHDA and SQIVND (reference sequence). In nucleotides, the CDR3 is TGTGCCAGTAGTATGGTGCGGGGAGGCCGATATACGCAGTATTTT. It codes for CASSMVRGGRYTQYF.

The rearrangement uses TRBV19 and TRBJ2-1; TRBD1 matches 10 bases. Germline V lookup: CDR1 LNHDA, CDR2 SQIVND (reference sequence). With V trimmed by 2 bases and J by 14 bases, 6 bases remained unmatched. The CDR3 extends over 13 amino acids. The CDR3 loop is CASSISWTGGKFF. In DNA, the CDR3 is TGTGCCAGTAGTATATCCTGGACAGGGGGAAAGTTCTTC.

The V call is TRBV29-1, the J call TRBJ2-7, with TRBD1 matching 7 bases. This CDR3 contains 13 residues. Losses at the gene ends were 6 bases for V and 3 bases for J; bases not matched to a gene: 8. Germline V gene lookup returns CDR1 SQVTM and CDR2 ANQGSEA. The CDR3 coding sequence is TGCAGCGTCTACGAGACAGGGAGCTACGAGCAGTACTTC. Its translation is CSVYETGSYEQYF.

This clone was seen a handful of times. The V and J genes are TRBV30 and TRBJ2-6; D call uncertain. The CDR3 sequence is 15 residues long. The germline V gene has CDR1 GTSNPN and CDR2 SVGIG (reference sequence). Trimming shortened V by 2 bases and J by 0 bases, and 8 bases separated the two germline ends. In nucleotides, the CDR3 is TGTGCCTGGAGTATGGCTTTCTCTGGGGCCAACGTCCTGACTTTC. Translated, it gives CAWSMAFSGANVLTF.

The gene calls are TRBV30 and TRBJ1-1; 8 bases line up with TRBD1. The CDR3 extends over 15 amino acids. CDR1 is GTSNPN and CDR2 is SVGIG in the germline V gene (reference sequence). The V segment lost 0 bases and the J segment 4 bases; nucleotides outside the gene matches: 7. CDR3 sequence (DNA): TGTGCCTGGAGTGTCCAGGGGGCGAGGGGCACTGAAGCTTTCTTT. It codes for CAWSVQGARGTEAFF.

This clone was recorded a few times. The chain recombines TRBV5-4 with TRBJ2-1; 7 nucleotides line up with TRBD2. Germline loops: CDR1 SGHNT, CDR2 YYREEE (reference sequence). Trimming cost V 2 bases and J 0 bases; bases outside gene matches: 2. This CDR3 is 15 amino acids long. The CDR3 reads CASSLAGSSYNEQFF. The CDR3 DNA is TGTGCCAGCAGCTTAGCGGGGAGCTCCTACAATGAGCAGTTCTTC.

The chain joins TRBV6-5 to TRBJ1-5; D is possibly TRBD1 (6 bases). Germline V gene lookup returns CDR1 MNHEY and CDR2 SVGAGI. The CDR3 spans 14 residues. V lost 5 bases and J 0 bases, leaving 8 bases between the germline ends. CDR3 DNA sequence: TGTGCCAGCAGTATCAGGGGTAGCAATCAGCCCCAGCATTTT. This encodes CASSIRGSNQPQHF.